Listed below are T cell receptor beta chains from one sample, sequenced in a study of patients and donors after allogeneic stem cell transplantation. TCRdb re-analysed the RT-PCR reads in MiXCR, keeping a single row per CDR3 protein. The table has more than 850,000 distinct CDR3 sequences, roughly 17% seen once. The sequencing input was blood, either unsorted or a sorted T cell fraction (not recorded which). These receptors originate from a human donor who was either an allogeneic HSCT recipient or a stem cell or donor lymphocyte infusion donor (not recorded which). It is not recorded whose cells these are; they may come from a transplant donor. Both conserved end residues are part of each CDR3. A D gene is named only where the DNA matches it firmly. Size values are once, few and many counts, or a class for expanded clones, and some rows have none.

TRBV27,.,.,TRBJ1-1,CASLRNRGTEAFF,TGTGCCAGCCTACGGAATAGGGGTACTGAAGCTTTCTTT
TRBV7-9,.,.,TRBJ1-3,CASSYPVGNTIYF,TGTGCCAGCAGTTATCCAGTAGGAAACACCATATATTTT
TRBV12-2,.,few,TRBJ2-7,CASRLSWAWSYEQYF,TGTGCAAGTCGCTTAAGTTGGGCCTGGTCCTACGAGCAGTACTTC
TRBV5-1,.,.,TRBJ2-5,CASSETHQETQYF,TGCGCCAGCAGTGAGACCCACCAAGAGACCCAGTACTTC
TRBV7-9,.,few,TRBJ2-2,CASSLQLGFGELFF,TGTGCCAGCAGCTTACAACTGGGATTCGGGGAGCTGTTTTTT
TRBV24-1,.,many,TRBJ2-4,CATSDLELDIQYF,TGTGCCACCAGTGATTTGGAGCTGGACATTCAGTACTTC
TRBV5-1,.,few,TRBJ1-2,CASSLEASQGYTF,TGCGCCAGCAGCTTGGAGGCCAGTCAGGGCTACACCTTC
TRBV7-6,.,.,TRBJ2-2,CASRLMNTGELFF,TGTGCCAGCAGGCTAATGAACACCGGGGAGCTGTTTTTT
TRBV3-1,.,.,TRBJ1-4,CASSQDLGGKLTNEKLFF,TGTGCCAGCAGCCAAGATCTTGGAGGGAAGTTGACTAATGAAAAACTGTTTTTT
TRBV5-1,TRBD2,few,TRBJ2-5,CASSAGGKGVKETQYF,TGCGCCAGCAGCGCCGGGGGGAAAGGAGTTAAAGAGACCCAGTACTTC
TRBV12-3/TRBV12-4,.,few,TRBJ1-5,CASSLAGISNQPQHF,TGTGCCAGCAGTTTAGCTGGGATTAGCAATCAGCCCCAGCATTTT
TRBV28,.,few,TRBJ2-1,CASSLNGIHSYNEQFF,TGTGCCAGCAGTTTAAACGGGATACACTCCTACAATGAGCAGTTCTTC
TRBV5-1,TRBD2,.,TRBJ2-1,CASSLEATSGGNEQFF,TGCGCCAGCAGCTTGGAGGCCACTAGCGGGGGAAATGAGCAGTTCTTC
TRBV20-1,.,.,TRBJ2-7,CSAAEGTYEQYF,TGCAGTGCTGCCGAAGGAACCTACGAGCAGTACTTC
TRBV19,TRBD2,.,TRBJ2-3,CASRQVAGTDTQYF,TGTGCCAGTAGGCAGGTAGCGGGGACAGATACGCAGTATTTT
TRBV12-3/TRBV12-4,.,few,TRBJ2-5,CASSFRLLETQYF,TGTGCCAGCAGTTTTAGACTTTTAGAGACCCAGTACTTC
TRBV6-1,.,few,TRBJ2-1,CASSRTVNNEQFF,TGTGCCAGCAGTAGGACAGTAAACAATGAGCAGTTCTTC
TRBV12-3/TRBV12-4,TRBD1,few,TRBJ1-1,CASRTNRGRGQDTEAFF,TGTGCCAGCAGAACCAACAGGGGGCGGGGTCAGGACACTGAAGCTTTCTTT
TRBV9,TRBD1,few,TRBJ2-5,CASSLTGTGIQETQYF,TGTGCCAGCAGCCTTACCGGGACAGGGATCCAAGAGACCCAGTACTTC
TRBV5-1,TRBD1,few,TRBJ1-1,CASSSTGETEAFF,TGCGCCAGCAGCTCGACAGGGGAGACTGAAGCTTTCTTT
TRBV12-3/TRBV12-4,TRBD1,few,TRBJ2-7,CASSTQGVSYEQYF,TGTGCCAGCAGCACACAGGGGGTCTCCTACGAGCAGTACTTC
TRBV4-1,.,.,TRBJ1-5,CASSQARTVLVGNQPQHF,TGCGCCAGCAGCCAAGCACGGACAGTTTTGGTTGGCAATCAGCCCCAGCATTTT
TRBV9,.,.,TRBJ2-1,CASSVGDSIEQFF,TGTGCCAGCAGCGTAGGGGACTCGATTGAGCAGTTCTTC
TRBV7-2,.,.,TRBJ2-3,CASSPLRQGGNTQYF,TGTGCCAGCAGCCCTCTTCGACAGGGCGGGAATACGCAGTATTTT
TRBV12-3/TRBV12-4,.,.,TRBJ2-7,CASSLMVPEQYF,TGTGCCAGCAGTTTAATGGTCCCCGAGCAGTACTTC
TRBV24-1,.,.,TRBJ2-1,CATRGSGPGNEQFF,TGTGCCACCAGGGGATCTGGGCCCGGGAATGAGCAGTTCTTC
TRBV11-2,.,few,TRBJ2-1,CASSPTAPRSGEQFF,TGTGCCAGCAGCCCTACAGCCCCCAGGTCTGGTGAGCAGTTCTTC
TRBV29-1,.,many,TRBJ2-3,CSVVGQGTDTQYF,TGCAGCGTTGTAGGGCAGGGCACAGATACGCAGTATTTT
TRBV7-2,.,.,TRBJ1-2,CASSSKDGFIF,TGTGCCAGCAGCTCGAAGGACGGATTCATCTTC
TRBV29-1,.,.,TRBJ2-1,CSVEGQSTYNEQFF,TGCAGCGTTGAAGGACAGAGTACCTACAATGAGCAGTTCTTC
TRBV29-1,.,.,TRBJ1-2,CSVDGDYGYTF,TGCAGCGTTGATGGGGATTATGGCTACACCTTC
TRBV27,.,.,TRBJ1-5,CASSLGASSNQPQHF,TGTGCCAGCAGTTTAGGCGCCTCTAGCAATCAGCCCCAGCATTTT
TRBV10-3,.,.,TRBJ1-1,CAISESSTEAFF,TGTGCCATCAGTGAGTCCTCCACTGAAGCTTTCTTT
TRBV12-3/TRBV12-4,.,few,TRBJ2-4,CASSEDSLAKNIQYF,TGTGCCAGCAGCGAGGACAGTCTAGCCAAAAACATTCAGTACTTC
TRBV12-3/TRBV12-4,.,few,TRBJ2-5,CASSFEVQETQYF,TGTGCCAGCAGTTTCGAGGTCCAAGAGACCCAGTACTTC
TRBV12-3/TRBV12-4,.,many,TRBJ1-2,CASTAAGLYGYTF,TGTGCCAGCACTGCGGCAGGGCTCTATGGCTACACCTTC
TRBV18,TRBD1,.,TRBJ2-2,CASSPPATGSGPGELFF,TGTGCCAGCTCACCACCGGCGACAGGGTCCGGACCCGGGGAGCTGTTTTTT
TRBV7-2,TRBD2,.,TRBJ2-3,CASSGWERGGTDTQYF,TGTGCCAGCAGCGGTTGGGAGCGGGGGGGCACAGATACGCAGTATTTT
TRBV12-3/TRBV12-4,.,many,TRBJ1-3,CASSLPPLNTIYF,TGTGCCAGCAGCCTCCCCCCATTAAACACCATATATTTT
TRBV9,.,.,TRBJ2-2,CASSPRASYNTGELFF,TGTGCCAGCAGCCCCCGGGCTAGCTACAACACCGGGGAGCTGTTTTTT
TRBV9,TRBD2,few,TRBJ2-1,CASSVGSGGEQFF,TGTGCCAGCAGCGTAGGCTCCGGGGGGGAGCAGTTCTTC
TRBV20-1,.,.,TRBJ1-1,CSARATGKAEAFF,TGCAGTGCTAGAGCTACAGGGAAGGCTGAAGCTTTCTTT